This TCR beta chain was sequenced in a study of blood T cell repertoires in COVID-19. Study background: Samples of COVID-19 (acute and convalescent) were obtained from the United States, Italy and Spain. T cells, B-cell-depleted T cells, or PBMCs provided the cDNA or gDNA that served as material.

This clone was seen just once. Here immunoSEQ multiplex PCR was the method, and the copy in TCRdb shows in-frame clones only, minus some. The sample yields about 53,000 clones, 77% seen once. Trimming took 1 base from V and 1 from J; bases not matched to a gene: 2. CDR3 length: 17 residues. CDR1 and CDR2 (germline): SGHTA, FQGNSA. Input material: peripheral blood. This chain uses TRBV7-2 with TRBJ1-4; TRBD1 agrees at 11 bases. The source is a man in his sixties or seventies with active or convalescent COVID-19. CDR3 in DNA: TGTGCCAGCAGCTTAGTGGGGACAGGGGGAACTAATGAAAAACTGTTTTTT. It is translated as CASSLVGTGGTNEKLFF.